This note documents a single T cell receptor (beta chain) sequence. Its antigen is undetermined. Compared with germline, one end of the junction differs, possibly owing to a read error. Since all of the isolated RNA was reverse transcribed, expressed TCRB transcripts were what got sequenced. Repertoires were generated with immunoSEQ multiplex PCR, while TCRdb's copy carries only in-frame clones and drops some. The table has about 260,000 clones, around 24% seen once. This specimen comes from a study of beta chain features in type 1 diabetes. The wider study: Summed over all samples, the examined sorted cells came to roughly 110,000,000. The study's findings and limits: Among all four CD4+ subsets, Type 1 diabetes patients had TCRB CDR3s that were moderately but significantly shorter. PCR might preferentially amplify shorter templates, equally in patients and controls.

Germline CDR1 MRHNA, CDR2 SNTAGT. This CDR3 is 10 amino acids long. Donors underwent one heparinised blood draw, about 120 mL on average. The chain joins TRBV6-4 to TRBJ2-7; tentatively, D is TRBD1 (6 bases). The sample taken for sequencing was naive CD4+ T cells from blood. This sequence originates from a woman younger than 45 with type 1 diabetes. DNA for the CDR3: TGTGCCAGCAGCTCCGGACAGATATTTTTC. Protein sequence: CASSSGQIFF.